This T cell receptor (beta chain) was sequenced in a study of cytomegalovirus exposure and HLA in healthy donors. Germline CDR1 and CDR2: SEHNR and FQNEAQ (reference sequence). The CDR3 contains 14 residues. The V and J ends lost 1 base and 4 bases respectively, with 7 bases between them. The PCR was carried out with 60 Vbeta primers and 13 Jbeta primers. Profiled with immunoSEQ multiplex PCR; TCRdb holds only in-frame clones, not every one. The sample comprises roughly 130,000 clones, around three quarters of which are singletons, and around 5% rests with the top ten. Study observations and caveats: In a later analysis, 17,000 or so TCR beta sequences were associated with HLA alleles at 0.05 false discovery rate.

This clone has just one count. Its target is unknown. Sequencing was carried out using PBMCs. V usage is TRBV7-9 and J usage is TRBJ2-2; possibly TRBD1 for D (6 bases). This TCR derives from a man aged 30 to 39 in good health and CMV-seronegative. This CDR3 reads CASSLDRVTGELFF. For the CDR3, the DNA is TGTGCCAGCAGCTTAGACAGGGTCACCGGGGAGCTGTTTTTT.